Listed below are T cell receptor beta chains from one sample, sequenced in a study of T cell responses to AZD1222 COVID-19 vaccine. Method: immunoSEQ multiplex PCR; TCRdb's copy keeps in-frame clones and lacks some. The sample yields fewer than 200,000 clones, around 94% seen once. The input for sequencing was peripheral blood, taken on day 0 of AZD1222 vaccination. These receptors originate from an adult in good health. Each CDR3 is given with its conserved first and last residue. D genes are given only for firm matches. Clone size appears in some rows only: once, few, many, or a class for an expanded clone.

CDR3 DNA	CDR3 protein	V gene	J gene	D gene	clone size
TGCGCCAGCAGCATCGGGCAGGCCAACACTGAAGCTTTCTTT	CASSIGQANTEAFF	TRBV5-1	TRBJ1-1	.	.
TGTGCCAGCTCACCGGGACTAGCGGTCACCGGGGAGCTGTTTTTT	CASSPGLAVTGELFF	TRBV18	TRBJ2-2	TRBD2	once
TGTGCCTGGAGTGTTCTATCCGGGGAACAGCCCCAGCATTTT	CAWSVLSGEQPQHF	TRBV30	TRBJ1-5	.	.
TGTGCCAGCAGCTTAGATTTTGTTGGTGAGACTCAGCCCCAGCATTTT	CASSLDFVGETQPQHF	TRBV11-3	TRBJ1-5	.	.
TGTGCCAGCAGTTACCGGACAGGGGGATTAGAGACCCAGTACTTC	CASSYRTGGLETQYF	TRBV6-5	TRBJ2-5	TRBD1	.
TGTGCCAGTAGCTACGATACGGTAGGCAATCAGCCCCAGCATTTT	CASSYDTVGNQPQHF	TRBV19	TRBJ1-5	.	.
TGTGCCAGTTTCGGGACAGGGACCGGGACTAGCGTTTCAGATACGCAGTATTTT	CASFGTGTGTSVSDTQYF	TRBV2	TRBJ2-3	.	.
TGTGCCAGCAGACCCCAGGGTCTCCTGCACGCTGAAGCTTTCTTT	CASRPQGLLHAEAFF	TRBV11-2	TRBJ1-1	.	.
TGTGCCAGCAGCTTATATACGCGGGAGTCGACAGGCTCCTACGAGCAGTACTTC	CASSLYTRESTGSYEQYF	TRBV11-2	TRBJ2-7	.	.
TGTGCCAGCAGCGCACCTCCGGGGGTCAATCAGCCCCAGCATTTT	CASSAPPGVNQPQHF	TRBV9	TRBJ1-5	.	.
TGTGCCAGCAGCCCCGAGAGACTCTCCACCTATGGCTACACCTTC	CASSPERLSTYGYTF	TRBV6-5	TRBJ1-2	.	.
TGTGCCACTAGAAGCCGGGGGCAAGGGTCCTACAATGAGCAGTTCTTC	CATRSRGQGSYNEQFF	TRBV19	TRBJ2-1	.	.
TGTGCCAGCAGCCAAGGAACGAGCGGGGGGAGGAATGAGCAGTTCTTC	CASSQGTSGGRNEQFF	TRBV4-2	TRBJ2-1	TRBD2	.
TGTGCCAGCAGTTTATCCCTAGCGGGGAAAGAGCAGTTCTTC	CASSLSLAGKEQFF	TRBV28	TRBJ2-1	TRBD2	.
TGTGCCAGTAGTATAGGACAGGGATCCTACAATGAGCAGTTCTTC	CASSIGQGSYNEQFF	TRBV19	TRBJ2-1	TRBD1	.
TGTGCCAGCAGCCAAAAACTAGGGGTGATGGACAATGAGCAGTTCTTC	CASSQKLGVMDNEQFF	TRBV3-1/TRBV3-2	TRBJ2-1	.	.
TGTGCCAGCAGCCAACTAGAGGGGAATAGCTATGGCTACACCTTC	CASSQLEGNSYGYTF	TRBV4-2	TRBJ1-2	.	.
TGTGCCAGCGGGTACAATGAGCAGTTCTTC	CASGYNEQFF	TRBV25-1	TRBJ2-1	.	.
TGTGCCAGCATGGCCGGGCAGGGAGGGGGAAAACTGTTTTTT	CASMAGQGGGKLFF	TRBV6-5	TRBJ1-4	.	.
TGCGCCAGCAGGCCGGCGGGGGAAGCTAACTATGGCTACACCTTC	CASRPAGEANYGYTF	TRBV5-1	TRBJ1-2	.	.
TGTGCCAGTATTCGGGTCCCCCGACAGTGCTATGGCTACACCTTC	CASIRVPRQCYGYTF	TRBV19	TRBJ1-2	.	.
TGTGCCACCAGTGATTGGGGGCCCGGGACAGGGGTCTTCGCGAACACCGGGGAGCTGTTTTTT	CATSDWGPGTGVFANTGELFF	TRBV24-1	TRBJ2-2	TRBD1	.
TGTGCCAGCAGTGCCGGGACAGGGGAAGGCTACACCTTC	CASSAGTGEGYTF	TRBV12-3/TRBV12-4	TRBJ1-2	TRBD1	once
TGTGCCACCAGCGCTCGGACAGAAGCCACTGAAGCTTTCTTT	CATSARTEATEAFF	TRBV15	TRBJ1-1	.	.
TGTGCCAGCAGCCCCTCCCCGCAGGTCTTATCGGTCTATGGCTACACCTTC	CASSPSPQVLSVYGYTF	TRBV5-6	TRBJ1-2	.	.
TGTGCCAGCAGTTACTTAGCTTCGGGTCCTTTTAATGAGCAGTTCTTC	CASSYLASGPFNEQFF	TRBV6-5	TRBJ2-1	.	.
TGTGCCAGCAGTGACCAGGGTACCGGGGAGCTGTTTTTT	CASSDQGTGELFF	TRBV6-1	TRBJ2-2	.	.
TGCGCCAGCAGCCCGACAGGGATCGACACTGAAGCTTTCTTT	CASSPTGIDTEAFF	TRBV5-1	TRBJ1-1	TRBD1	.
TGTGCCACCAGTGAAGGGACCGGGACAGGGACCTACAATGAGCAGTTCTTC	CATSEGTGTGTYNEQFF	TRBV24-1	TRBJ2-1	TRBD1	.
TGTGCCAGCAGCCCGGAGTACAGGGGGCATTCTGGAAACACCATATATTTT	CASSPEYRGHSGNTIYF	TRBV5-5	TRBJ1-3	TRBD1	.